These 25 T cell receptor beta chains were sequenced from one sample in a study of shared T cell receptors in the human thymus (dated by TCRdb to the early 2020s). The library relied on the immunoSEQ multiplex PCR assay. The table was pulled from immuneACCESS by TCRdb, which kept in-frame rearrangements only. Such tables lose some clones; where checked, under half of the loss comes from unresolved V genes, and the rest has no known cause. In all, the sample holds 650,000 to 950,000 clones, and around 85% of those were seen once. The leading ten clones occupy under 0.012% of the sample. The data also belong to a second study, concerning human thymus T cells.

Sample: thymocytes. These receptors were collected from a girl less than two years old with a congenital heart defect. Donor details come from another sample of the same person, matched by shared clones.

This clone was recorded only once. CDR3 loop: CATSRFPTGTGDPNQPQHF. CDR3 bases: TGTGCCACCAGCAGATTCCCTACCGGGACAGGTGACCCCAATCAGCCCCAGCATTTT. This chain uses TRBV15 with TRBJ1-5, with 8 bases that match TRBD1. CDR3 length equals 19 residues. Germline V CDR1 and CDR2: LNHNV, YYDKDF (reference sequence). V was clipped by 2 bases and J by 3 bases; unmatched bases: 15.

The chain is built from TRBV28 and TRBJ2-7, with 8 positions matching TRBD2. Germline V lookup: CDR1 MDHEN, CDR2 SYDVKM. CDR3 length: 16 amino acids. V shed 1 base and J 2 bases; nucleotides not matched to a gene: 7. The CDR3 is CASSLLLGTSTYEQYF. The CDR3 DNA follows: TGTGCCAGCAGTTTATTGTTAGGGACTAGTACCTACGAGCAGTACTTC. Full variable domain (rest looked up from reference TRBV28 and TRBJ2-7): DVKVTQSSRYLVKRTGEKVFLECVQDMDHENMFWYRQDPGLGLRLIYFSYDVKMKEKGDIPEGYSVSREKKERFSLILESASTNQTSMYLCASSLLLGTSTYEQYFGPGTRLTVT.

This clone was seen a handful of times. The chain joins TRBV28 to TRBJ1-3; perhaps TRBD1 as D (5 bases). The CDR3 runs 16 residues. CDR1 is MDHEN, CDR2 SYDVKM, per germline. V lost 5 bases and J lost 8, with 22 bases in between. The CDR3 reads CASSDTRVVVRDTIYF. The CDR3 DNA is TGTGCCAGCAGTGATACCAGGGTAGTCGTTAGGGACACCATATATTTT.

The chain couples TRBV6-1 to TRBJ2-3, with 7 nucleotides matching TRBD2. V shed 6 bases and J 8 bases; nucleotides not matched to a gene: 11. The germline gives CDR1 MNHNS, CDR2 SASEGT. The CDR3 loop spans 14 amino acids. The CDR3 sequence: CASRGKVSGGTQYF. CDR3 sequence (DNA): TGTGCCAGCAGGGGGAAGGTATCGGGGGGTACGCAGTATTTT.

The CDR3 region is CASSFGTPGSGANVLTF. CDR3 DNA: TGCGCCAGCAGCTTCGGGACTCCCGGCTCTGGGGCCAACGTCCTGACTTTC. V gene TRBV5-1 combines with J gene TRBJ2-6; weak D call: TRBD2 (6 bases). The V gene's germline CDR1 is SGHRS and CDR2 YFSETQ. Trimming removed 2 bases from V and 0 bases from J, with 12 bases in between. The CDR3 has 17 amino acids.

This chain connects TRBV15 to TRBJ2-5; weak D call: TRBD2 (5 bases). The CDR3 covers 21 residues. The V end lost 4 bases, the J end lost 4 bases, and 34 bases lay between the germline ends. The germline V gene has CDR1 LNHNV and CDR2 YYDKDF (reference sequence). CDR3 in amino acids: CATSTPGPTGLFGRRVETQYF. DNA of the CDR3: TGTGCCACCAGCACACCCGGGCCCACGGGGTTGTTCGGTCGCCGGGTAGAGACCCAGTACTTC. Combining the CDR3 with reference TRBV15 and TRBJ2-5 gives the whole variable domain DAMVIQNPRYQVTQFGKPVTLSCSQTLNHNVMYWYQQKSSQAPKLLFHYYDKDFNNEADTPDNFQSRRPNTSFCFLDIRSPGLGDTAMYLCATSTPGPTGLFGRRVETQYFGPGTRLLVL.

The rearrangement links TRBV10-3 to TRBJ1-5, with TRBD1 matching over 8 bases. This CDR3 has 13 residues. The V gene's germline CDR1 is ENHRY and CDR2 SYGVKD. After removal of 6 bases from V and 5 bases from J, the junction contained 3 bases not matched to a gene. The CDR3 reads CAISDRGDQPQHF. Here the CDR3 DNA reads TGTGCCATCAGCGACAGGGGAGATCAGCCCCAGCATTTT.

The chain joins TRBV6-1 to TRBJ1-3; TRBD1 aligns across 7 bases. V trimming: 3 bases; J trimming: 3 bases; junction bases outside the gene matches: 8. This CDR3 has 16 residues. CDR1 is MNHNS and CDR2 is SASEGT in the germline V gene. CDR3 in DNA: TGTGCCAGCAGTGAGCACAGGGGTTCGAATGGAAACACCATATATTTT. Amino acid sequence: CASSEHRGSNGNTIYF.

The chain's CDR3 is CASSHRGTSGGYQETQYF. The CDR3 DNA sequence: TGCGCCAGCAGCCACAGAGGGACTAGCGGGGGGTACCAAGAGACCCAGTACTTC. The chain combines TRBV4-1 with TRBJ2-5; 15 bases are shared with TRBD2. Germline assignment: CDR1 MGHRA and CDR2 YSYEKL. With V trimmed by 3 bases and J by 0 bases, 5 bases remained unmatched. The length of the CDR3 is 18 residues.

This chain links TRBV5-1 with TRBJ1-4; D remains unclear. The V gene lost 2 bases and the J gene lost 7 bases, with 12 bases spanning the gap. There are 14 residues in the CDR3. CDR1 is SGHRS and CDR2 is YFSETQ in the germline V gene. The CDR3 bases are TGCGCCAGCAGCTTCGGTACTTTGAGTGAAAAACTGTTTTTT. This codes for CASSFGTLSEKLFF.

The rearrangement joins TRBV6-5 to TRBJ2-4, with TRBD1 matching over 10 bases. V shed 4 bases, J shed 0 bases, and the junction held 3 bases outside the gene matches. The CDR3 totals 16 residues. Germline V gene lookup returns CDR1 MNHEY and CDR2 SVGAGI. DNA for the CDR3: TGTGCCAGCAGTTCCGGACAGGGGGTAGCCAAAAACATTCAGTACTTC. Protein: CASSSGQGVAKNIQYF.

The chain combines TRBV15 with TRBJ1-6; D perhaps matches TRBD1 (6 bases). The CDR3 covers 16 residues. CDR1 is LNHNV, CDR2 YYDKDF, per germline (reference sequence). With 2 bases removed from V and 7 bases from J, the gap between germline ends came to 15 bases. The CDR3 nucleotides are TGTGCCACCAGCAGATACCGTGACAGGAACAATTCACCCCTCCACTTT. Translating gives CATSRYRDRNNSPLHF.

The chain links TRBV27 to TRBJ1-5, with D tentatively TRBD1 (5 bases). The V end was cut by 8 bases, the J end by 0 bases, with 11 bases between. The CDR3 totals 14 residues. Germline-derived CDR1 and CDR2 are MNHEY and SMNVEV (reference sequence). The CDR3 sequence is CASGSGYSNQPQHF. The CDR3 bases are TGTGCCAGCGGCTCAGGGTATAGCAATCAGCCCCAGCATTTT.

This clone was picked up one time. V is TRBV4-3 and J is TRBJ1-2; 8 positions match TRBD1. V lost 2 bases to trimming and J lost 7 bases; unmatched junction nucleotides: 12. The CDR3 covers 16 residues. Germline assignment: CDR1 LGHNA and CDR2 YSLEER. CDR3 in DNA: TGCGCCAGCAGCCAATATCGACAGGGGCGTAGAGGTGGCTACACCTTC. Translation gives CASSQYRQGRRGGYTF.

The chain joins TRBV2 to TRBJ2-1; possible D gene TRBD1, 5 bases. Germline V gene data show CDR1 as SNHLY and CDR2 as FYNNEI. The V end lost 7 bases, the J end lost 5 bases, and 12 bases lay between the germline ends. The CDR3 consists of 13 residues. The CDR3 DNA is TGTGCCAGCAAACGACAGATTAACAATGAGCAGTTCTTC. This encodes CASKRQINNEQFF.

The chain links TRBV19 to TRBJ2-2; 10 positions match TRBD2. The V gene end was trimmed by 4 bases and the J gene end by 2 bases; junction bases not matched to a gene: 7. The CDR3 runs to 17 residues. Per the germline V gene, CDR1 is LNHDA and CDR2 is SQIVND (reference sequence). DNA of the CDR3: TGTGCCAGTAGTACCCCGCTAGCGGGGGTTAACACCGGGGAGCTGTTTTTT. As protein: CASSTPLAGVNTGELFF.

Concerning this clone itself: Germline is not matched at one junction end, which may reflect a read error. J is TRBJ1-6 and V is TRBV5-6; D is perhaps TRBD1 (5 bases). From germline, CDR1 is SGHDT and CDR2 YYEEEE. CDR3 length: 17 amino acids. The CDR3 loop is CASSLGPSRGYNSPLHF. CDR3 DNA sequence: TGTGCCAGCAGTTTGGGGCCATCCAGAGGGTATAATTCACCCCTCCACTTT.

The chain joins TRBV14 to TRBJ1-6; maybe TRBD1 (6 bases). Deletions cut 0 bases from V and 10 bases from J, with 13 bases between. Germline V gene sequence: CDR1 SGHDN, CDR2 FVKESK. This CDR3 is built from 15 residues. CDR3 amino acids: CASSQENRVGSPLHF. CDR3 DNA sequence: TGTGCCAGCAGCCAAGAAAACAGGGTAGGGTCACCCCTCCACTTT.

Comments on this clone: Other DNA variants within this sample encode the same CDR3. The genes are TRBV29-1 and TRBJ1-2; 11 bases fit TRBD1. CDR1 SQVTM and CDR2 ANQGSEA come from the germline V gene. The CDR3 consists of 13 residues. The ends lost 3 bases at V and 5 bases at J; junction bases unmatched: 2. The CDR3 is CSVEWDRGYGYTF. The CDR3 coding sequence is TGCAGCGTTGAGTGGGACAGGGGGTATGGCTACACCTTC.

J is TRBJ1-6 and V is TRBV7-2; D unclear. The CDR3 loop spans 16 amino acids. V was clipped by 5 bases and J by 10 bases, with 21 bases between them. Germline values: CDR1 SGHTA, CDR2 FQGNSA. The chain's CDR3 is CASSGVPRGGRSPLHF. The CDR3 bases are TGTGCCAGCAGCGGAGTCCCCCGGGGAGGTAGATCACCCCTCCACTTT.

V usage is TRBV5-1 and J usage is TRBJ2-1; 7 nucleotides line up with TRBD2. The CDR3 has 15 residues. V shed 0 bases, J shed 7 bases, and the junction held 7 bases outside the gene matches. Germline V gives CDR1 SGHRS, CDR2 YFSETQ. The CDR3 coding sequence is TGCGCCAGCAGCTTGGATGCGGGGGTAGAAAATGAGCAGTTCTTC. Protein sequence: CASSLDAGVENEQFF. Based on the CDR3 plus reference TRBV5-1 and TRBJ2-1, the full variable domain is KAGVTQTPRYLIKTRGQQVTLSCSPISGHRSVSWYQQTPGQGLQFLFEYFSETQRNKGNFPGRFSGRQFSNSRSEMNVSTLELGDSALYLCASSLDAGVENEQFFGPGTRLTVL.

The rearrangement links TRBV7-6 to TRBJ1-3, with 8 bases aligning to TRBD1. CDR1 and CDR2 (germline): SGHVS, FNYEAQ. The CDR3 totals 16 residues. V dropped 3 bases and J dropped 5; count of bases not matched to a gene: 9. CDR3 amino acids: CASSLAIGQGRNTIYF. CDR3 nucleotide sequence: TGTGCCAGCAGCTTGGCCATAGGACAGGGACGAAACACCATATATTTT. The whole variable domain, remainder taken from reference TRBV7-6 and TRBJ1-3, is GAGVSQSPRYKVTKRGQDVALRCDPISGHVSLYWYRQALGQGPEFLTYFNYEAQQDKSGLPNDRFSAERPEGSISTLTIQRTEQRDSAMYRCASSLAIGQGRNTIYFGEGSWLTVV.

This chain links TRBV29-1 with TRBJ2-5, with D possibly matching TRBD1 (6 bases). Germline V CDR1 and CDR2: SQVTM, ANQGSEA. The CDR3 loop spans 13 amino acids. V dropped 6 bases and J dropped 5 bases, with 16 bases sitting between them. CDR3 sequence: CSVSRDRQETQYF. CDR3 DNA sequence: TGCAGCGTAAGTCGCGACAGGCAGGAGACCCAGTACTTC.

CDR3 amino acids: CASSRQGGYGYTF. DNA of the CDR3: TGTGCCAGCAGTCGACAGGGTGGCTATGGCTACACCTTC. J is TRBJ1-2 and V is TRBV14; 7 bases agree with TRBD1. Germline-derived CDR1 and CDR2 are SGHDN and FVKESK. J was trimmed by 4 bases and V by 6 bases; bases with no gene match: 5. The CDR3 sequence is 13 residues long. The whole variable domain, remainder taken from reference TRBV14 and TRBJ1-2, is EAGVTQFPSHSVIEKGQTVTLRCDPISGHDNLYWYRRVMGKEIKFLLHFVKESKQDESGMPNNRFLAERTGGTYSTLKVQPAELEDSGVYFCASSRQGGYGYTFGSGTRLTVV.

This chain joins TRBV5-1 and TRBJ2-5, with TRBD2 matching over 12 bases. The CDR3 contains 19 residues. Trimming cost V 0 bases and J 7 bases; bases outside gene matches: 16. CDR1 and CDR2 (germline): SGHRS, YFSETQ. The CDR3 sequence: CASSLAPLAGGDRRGTQYF. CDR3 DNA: TGCGCCAGCAGCTTGGCCCCACTAGCGGGGGGCGACAGACGGGGGACCCAGTACTTC.